This T cell receptor (beta chain) emerged from a study of T cells in Graves' hyperthyroidism and ophthalmopathy. This clonotype was recorded a few times. Patients aged 18 to 65 with hyperthyroidism were newly diagnosed, with duration under 2 months. Germline loops: CDR1 SGHRS, CDR2 YFSETQ. Trimming removed 4 bases at V and 2 bases at J, with 18 bases between. The CDR3 extends over 17 amino acids. The CDR3 regions of TCR beta were amplified from RNA transcripts. The study used the HTBI primer set for a first-round RT-PCR of the TCR CDR3. One entry per CDR3 protein results from TCRdb running MiXCR on the multiplex PCR reads. The data hold about 320,000 distinct CDR3 sequences, with roughly 17% observed a single time.

V and J are TRBV5-1 and TRBJ2-2, with D possibly called TRBD1 or TRBD2 (5 bases each). The sample was blood. The sequence was obtained from a man aged 25-40 years with Graves' hyperthyroidism. CDR3 in amino acids: CASSLHRDGKNTGELFF. The CDR3 coding sequence is TGCGCCAGCAGCCTTCACCGGGACGGTAAAAACACCGGGGAGCTGTTTTTT. The whole variable domain, filled in from reference TRBV5-1 and TRBJ2-2, reads KAGVTQTPRYLIKTRGQQVTLSCSPISGHRSVSWYQQTPGQGLQFLFEYFSETQRNKGNFPGRFSGRQFSNSRSEMNVSTLELGDSALYLCASSLHRDGKNTGELFFGEGSRLTVL.